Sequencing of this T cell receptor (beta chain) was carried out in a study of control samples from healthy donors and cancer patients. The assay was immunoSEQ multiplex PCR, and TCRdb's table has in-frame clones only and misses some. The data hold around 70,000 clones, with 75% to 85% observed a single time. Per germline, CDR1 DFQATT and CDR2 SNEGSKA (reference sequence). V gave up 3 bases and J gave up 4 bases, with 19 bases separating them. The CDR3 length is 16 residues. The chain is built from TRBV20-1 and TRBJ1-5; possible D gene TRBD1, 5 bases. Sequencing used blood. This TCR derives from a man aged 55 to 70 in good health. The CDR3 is CSASRRGRRNNQPQHF. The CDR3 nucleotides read TGCAGTGCTAGTAGACGGGGACGAAGAAATAATCAGCCCCAGCATTTT.